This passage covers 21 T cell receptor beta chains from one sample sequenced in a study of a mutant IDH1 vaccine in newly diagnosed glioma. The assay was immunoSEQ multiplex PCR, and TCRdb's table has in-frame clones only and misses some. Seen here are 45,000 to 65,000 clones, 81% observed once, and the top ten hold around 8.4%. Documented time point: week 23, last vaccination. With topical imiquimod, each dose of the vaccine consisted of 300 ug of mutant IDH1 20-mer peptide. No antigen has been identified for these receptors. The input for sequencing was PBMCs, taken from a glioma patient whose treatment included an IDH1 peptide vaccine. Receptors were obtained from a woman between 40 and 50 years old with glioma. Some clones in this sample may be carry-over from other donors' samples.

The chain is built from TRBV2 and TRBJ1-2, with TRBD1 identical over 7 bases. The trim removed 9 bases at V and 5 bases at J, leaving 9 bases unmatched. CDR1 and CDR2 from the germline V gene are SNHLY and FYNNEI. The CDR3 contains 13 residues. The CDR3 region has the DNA TGTGCCAGAAGGGGACAGCCTGGATATGGCTACACCTTC. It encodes CARRGQPGYGYTF.

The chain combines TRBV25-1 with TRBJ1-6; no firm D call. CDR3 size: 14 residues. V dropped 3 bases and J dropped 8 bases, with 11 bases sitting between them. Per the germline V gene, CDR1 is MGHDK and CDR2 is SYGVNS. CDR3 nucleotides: TGTGCCAGCAGTGAGGACCTGGGGTATTCACCCCTCCACTTT. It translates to CASSEDLGYSPLHF. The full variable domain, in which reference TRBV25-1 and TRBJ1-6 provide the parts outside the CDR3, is EADIYQTPRYLVIGTGKKITLECSQTMGHDKMYWYQQDPGMELHLIHYSYGVNSTEKGDLSSESTVSRIRTEHFPLTLESARPSHTSQYLCASSEDLGYSPLHFGNGTRLTVT.

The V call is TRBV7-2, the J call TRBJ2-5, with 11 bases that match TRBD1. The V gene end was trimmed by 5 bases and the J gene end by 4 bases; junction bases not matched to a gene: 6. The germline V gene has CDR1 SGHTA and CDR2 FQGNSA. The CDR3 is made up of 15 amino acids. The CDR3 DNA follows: TGTGCCAGCAGCGTGGACAGGGGGCTGGGAGAGACCCAGTACTTC. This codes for CASSVDRGLGETQYF.

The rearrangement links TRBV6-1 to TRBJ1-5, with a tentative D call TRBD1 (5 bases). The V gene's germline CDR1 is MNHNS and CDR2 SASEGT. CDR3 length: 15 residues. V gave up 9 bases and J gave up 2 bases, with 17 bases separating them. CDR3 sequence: CARNGGVWGNQPQHF. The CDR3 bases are TGTGCCAGAAATGGGGGGGTTTGGGGCAATCAGCCCCAGCATTTT.

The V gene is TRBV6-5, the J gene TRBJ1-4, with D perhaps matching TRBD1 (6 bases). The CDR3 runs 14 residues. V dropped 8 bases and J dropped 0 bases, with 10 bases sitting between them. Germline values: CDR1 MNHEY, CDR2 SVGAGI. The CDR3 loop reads CASGRQATNEKLFF. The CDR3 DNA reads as TGTGCCAGCGGGAGACAGGCAACTAATGAAAAACTGTTTTTT.

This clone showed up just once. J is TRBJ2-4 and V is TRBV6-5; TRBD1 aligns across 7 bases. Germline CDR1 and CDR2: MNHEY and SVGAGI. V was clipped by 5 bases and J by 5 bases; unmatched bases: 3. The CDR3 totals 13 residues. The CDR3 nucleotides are TGTGCCAGCAGTCGGGGACAGCAAAACATTCAGTACTTC. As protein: CASSRGQQNIQYF.

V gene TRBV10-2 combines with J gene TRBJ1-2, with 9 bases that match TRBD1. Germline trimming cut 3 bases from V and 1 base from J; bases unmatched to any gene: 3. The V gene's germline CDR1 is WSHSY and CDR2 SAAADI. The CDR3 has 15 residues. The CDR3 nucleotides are TGCGCCAGCAGTGATGGACAGGGGATTAACTATGGCTACACCTTC. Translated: CASSDGQGINYGYTF.

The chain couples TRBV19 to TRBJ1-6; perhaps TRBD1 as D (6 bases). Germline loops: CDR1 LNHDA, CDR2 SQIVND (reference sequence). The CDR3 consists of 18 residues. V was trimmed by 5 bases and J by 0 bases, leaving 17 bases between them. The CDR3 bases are TGTGCCAGTAGTTCTACACCCGGACAGAGCTCCTATAATTCACCCCTCCACTTT. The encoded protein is CASSSTPGQSSYNSPLHF.

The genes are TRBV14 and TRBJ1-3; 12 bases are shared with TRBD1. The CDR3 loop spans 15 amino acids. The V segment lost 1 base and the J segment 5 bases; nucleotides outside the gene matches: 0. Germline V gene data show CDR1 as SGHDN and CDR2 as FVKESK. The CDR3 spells CASSQGDRGRNTIYF. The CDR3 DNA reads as TGTGCCAGCAGCCAAGGGGACAGGGGGCGAAACACCATATATTTT.

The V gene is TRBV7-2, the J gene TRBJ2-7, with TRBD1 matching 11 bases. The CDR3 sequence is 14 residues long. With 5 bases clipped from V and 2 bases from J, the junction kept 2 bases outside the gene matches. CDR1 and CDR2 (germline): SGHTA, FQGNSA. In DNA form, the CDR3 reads TGTGCCAGCAGCCGGGGACAGGGGGCCTACGAGCAGTACTTC. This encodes CASSRGQGAYEQYF. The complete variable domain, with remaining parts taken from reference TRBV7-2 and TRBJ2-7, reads GAGVSQSPSNKVTEKGKDVELRCDPISGHTALYWYRQSLGQGLEFLIYFQGNSAPDKSGLPSDRFSAERTGGSVSTLTIQRTQQEDSAVYLCASSRGQGAYEQYFGPGTRLTVT.

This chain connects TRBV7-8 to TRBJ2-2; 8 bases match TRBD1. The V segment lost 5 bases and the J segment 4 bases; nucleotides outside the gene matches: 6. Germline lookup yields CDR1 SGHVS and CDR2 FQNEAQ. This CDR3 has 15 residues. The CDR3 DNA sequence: TGTGCCAGCAGCCCCGGGGACAGGATCACCGGGGAGCTGTTTTTT. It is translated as CASSPGDRITGELFF.

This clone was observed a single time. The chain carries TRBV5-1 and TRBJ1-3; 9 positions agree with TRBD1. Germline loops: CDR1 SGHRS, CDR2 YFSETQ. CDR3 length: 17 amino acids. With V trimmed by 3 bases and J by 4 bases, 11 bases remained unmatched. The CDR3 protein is CASSSSTGGLKGNTIYF. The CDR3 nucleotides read TGCGCCAGCAGCTCCAGCACAGGGGGCCTAAAAGGAAACACCATATATTTT. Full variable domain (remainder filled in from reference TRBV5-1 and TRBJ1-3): KAGVTQTPRYLIKTRGQQVTLSCSPISGHRSVSWYQQTPGQGLQFLFEYFSETQRNKGNFPGRFSGRQFSNSRSEMNVSTLELGDSALYLCASSSSTGGLKGNTIYFGEGSWLTVV.

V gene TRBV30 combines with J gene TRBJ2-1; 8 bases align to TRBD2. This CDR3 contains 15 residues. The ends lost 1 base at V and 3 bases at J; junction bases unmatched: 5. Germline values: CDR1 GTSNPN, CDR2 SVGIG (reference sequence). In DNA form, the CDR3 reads TGTGCCTGGAGTGGGGGCGGGGGGTTCTACAATGAGCAGTTCTTC. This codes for CAWSGGGGFYNEQFF.

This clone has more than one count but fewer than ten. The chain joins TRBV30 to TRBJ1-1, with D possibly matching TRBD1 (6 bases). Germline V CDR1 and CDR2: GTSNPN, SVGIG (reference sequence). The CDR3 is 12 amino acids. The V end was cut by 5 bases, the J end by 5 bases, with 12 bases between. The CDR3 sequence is CAWGRGRTEAFF. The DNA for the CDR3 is TGTGCCTGGGGTCGGGGGCGAACTGAAGCTTTCTTT. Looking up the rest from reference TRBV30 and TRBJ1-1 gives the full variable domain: SQTIHQWPATLVQPVGSPLSLECTVEGTSNPNLYWYRQAAGRGLQLLFYSVGIGQISSEVPQNLSASRPQDRQFILSSKKLLLSDSGFYLCAWGRGRTEAFFGQGTRLTVV.

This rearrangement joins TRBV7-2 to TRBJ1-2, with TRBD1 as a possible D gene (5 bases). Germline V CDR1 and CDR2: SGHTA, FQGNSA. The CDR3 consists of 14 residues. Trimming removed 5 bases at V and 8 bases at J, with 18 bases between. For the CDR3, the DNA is TGTGCCAGCAGCGGGCAGAACCCACGGGACGGCTACACCTTC. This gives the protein CASSGQNPRDGYTF. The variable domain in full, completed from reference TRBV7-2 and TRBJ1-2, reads GAGVSQSPSNKVTEKGKDVELRCDPISGHTALYWYRQSLGQGLEFLIYFQGNSAPDKSGLPSDRFSAERTGGSVSTLTIQRTQQEDSAVYLCASSGQNPRDGYTFGSGTRLTVV.

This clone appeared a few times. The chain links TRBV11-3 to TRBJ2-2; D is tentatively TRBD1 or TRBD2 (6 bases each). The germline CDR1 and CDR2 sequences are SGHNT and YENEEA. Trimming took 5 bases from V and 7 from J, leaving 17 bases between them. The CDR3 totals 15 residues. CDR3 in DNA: TGTGCCAGCAGCCAGGAGGGGGGCCAACTCGGGGAGCTGTTTTTT. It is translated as CASSQEGGQLGELFF.

For the CDR3, the DNA is TGTGCCAGCAGTTTATCTTGGGACAGGGAAGAAGGCGAGCAGTACTTC. Translating it yields CASSLSWDREEGEQYF. The rearrangement joins TRBV27 to TRBJ2-7; 9 bases line up with TRBD1. The CDR3 sequence is 16 residues long. V lost 0 bases, J lost 6 bases, and 9 bases stayed unmatched. The V gene's germline CDR1 is MNHEY and CDR2 SMNVEV (reference sequence).

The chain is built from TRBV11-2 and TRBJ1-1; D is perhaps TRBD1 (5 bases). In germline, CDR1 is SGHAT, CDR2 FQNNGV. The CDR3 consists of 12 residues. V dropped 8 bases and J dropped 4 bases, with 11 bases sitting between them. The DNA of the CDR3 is TGTGCCAGCCCCGGGGGGGGCACTGAAGCTTTCTTT. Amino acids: CASPGGGTEAFF.

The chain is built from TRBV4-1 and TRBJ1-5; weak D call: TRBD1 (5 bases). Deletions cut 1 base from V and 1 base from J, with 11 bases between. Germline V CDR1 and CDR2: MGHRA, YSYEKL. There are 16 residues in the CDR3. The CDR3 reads CASSQGPGGSNQPQHF. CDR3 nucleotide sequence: TGCGCCAGCAGCCAAGGTCCGGGGGGGAGCAATCAGCCCCAGCATTTT.

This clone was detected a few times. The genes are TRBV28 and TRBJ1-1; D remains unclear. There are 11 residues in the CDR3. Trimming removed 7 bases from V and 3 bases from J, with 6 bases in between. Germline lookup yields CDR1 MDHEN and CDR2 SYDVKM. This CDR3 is CASTSYTEAFF. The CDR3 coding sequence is TGTGCCAGCACCTCTTACACTGAAGCTTTCTTT.

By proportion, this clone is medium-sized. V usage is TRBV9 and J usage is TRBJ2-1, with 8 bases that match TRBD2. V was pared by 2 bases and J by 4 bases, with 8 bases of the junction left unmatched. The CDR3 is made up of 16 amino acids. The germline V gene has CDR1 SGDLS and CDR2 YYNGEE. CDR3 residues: CASSVRPAGDYNEQFF. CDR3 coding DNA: TGTGCCAGCAGCGTCCGCCCAGCGGGGGATTACAATGAGCAGTTCTTC.